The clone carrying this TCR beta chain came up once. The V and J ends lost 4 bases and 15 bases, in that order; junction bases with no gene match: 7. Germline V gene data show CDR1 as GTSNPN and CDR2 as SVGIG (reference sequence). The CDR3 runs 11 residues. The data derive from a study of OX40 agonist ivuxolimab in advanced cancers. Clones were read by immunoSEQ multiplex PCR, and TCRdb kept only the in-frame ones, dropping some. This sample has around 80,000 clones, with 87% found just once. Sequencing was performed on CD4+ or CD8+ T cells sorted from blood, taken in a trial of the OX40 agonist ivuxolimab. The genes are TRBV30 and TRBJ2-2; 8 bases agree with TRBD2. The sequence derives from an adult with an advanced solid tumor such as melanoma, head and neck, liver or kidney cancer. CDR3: CAWNLGGGMFF. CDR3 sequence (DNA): TGTGCCTGGAACCTCGGGGGGGGGATGTTTTTT.